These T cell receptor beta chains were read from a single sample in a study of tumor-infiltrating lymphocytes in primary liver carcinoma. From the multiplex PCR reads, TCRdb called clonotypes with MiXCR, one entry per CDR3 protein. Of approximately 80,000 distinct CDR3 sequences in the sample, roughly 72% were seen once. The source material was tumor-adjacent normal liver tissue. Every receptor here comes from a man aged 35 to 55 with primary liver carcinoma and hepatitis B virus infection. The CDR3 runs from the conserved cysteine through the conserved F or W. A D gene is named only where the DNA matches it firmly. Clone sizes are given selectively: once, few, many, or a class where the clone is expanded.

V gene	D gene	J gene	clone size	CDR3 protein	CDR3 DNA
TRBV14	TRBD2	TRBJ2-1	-	CASIAVAGWVYNEQFF	TGTGCCAGCATTGCCGTAGCGGGATGGGTATACAATGAGCAGTTCTTC
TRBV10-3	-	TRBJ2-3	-	CVTGPGGGSIDTQYF	TGTGTCACGGGTCCAGGGGGCGGGAGTATAGATACGCAGTATTTT
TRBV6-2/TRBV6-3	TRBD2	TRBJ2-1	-	CTTSSGGNEQFF	TGTACTACCTCCTCGGGGGGAAATGAGCAGTTCTTC
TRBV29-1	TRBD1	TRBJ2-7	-	CCARQGVSYEQYF	TGCTGCGCGAGACAGGGGGTCTCCTACGAGCAGTACTTC
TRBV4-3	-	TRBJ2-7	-	CASSQDRETPNEWYF	TGTGCCAGCAGCCAAGATCGGGAGACTCCCAACGAGTGGTACTTC
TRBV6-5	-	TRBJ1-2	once	CASIRDGPNYAYTF	TGTGCCAGCATACGGGACGGCCCTAACTATGCCTACACCTTC
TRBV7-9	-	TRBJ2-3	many	CASSLAQAGDTQYF	TGTGCCAGCAGCTTAGCCCAGGCTGGGGATACGCAGTATTTT
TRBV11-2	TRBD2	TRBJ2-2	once	CASSLDSGRRNTGELVF	TGTGCCAGCAGCTTAGATAGCGGGAGGAGGAACACCGGGGAGCTGGTTTTT
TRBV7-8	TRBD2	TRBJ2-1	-	CASSLLGGSGGTNERSF	TGTGCCAGCAGCTTGTTAGGGGGTAGCGGGGGAACCAATGAGCGGTCCTTC
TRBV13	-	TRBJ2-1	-	CASNARFSSSYNEQFF	TGTGCCAGCAACGCTCGGTTTTCCAGCTCCTACAATGAGCAATTCTTC
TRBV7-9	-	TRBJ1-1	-	CASHQTETTEAFF	TGTGCCAGCCACCAGACGGAGACCACTGAAGCTTTCTTT
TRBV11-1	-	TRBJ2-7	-	CASSSGGQLYSEQNF	TGTGCCAGCAGCTCGGGAGGACAGCTATACAGTGAGCAGAATTTC
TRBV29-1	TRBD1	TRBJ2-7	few	CSVAGTESSYEQYF	TGCAGCGTGGCCGGGACAGAAAGCTCCTACGAGCAGTACTTC
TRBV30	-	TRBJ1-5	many	CAWIVRSSNQPQHF	TGTGCCTGGATCGTCCGCTCTAGCAATCAGCCCCAGCATTTT
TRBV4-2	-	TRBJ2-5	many	CASSQAEGVSETQYF	TGTGCCAGCAGCCAAGCGGAGGGGGTATCGGAGACCCAGTACTTC
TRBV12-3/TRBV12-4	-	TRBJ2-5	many	CASSLSGVETQYF	TGTGCCAGCAGTTTGTCAGGGGTCGAGACCCAGTACTTC
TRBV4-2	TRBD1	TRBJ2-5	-	CASSRDGTGGRETQYF	TGTGCCAGCAGCCGAGACGGGACAGGGGGCCGAGAGACCCAGTACTTC
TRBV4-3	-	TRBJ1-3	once	CASSQDGGMGHGNTIYF	TGCGCCAGCAGCCAAGATGGCGGCATGGGGCATGGAAACACCATATATTTT
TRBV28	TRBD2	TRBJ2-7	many	CASSLLAGMYEQYF	TGTGCCAGCAGCCTTCTAGCGGGAATGTACGAGCAGTACTTC
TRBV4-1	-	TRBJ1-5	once	CASSQQMALYSNQPQHF	TGTGCCAGCAGCCAACAAATGGCACTTTATAGCAATCAGCCCCAGCATTTT
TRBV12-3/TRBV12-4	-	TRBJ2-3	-	CASSYWGGNQPQYF	TGTGCCAGCAGTTACTGGGGAGGCAATCAGCCCCAGTATTTT
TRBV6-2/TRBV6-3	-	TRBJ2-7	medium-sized	CASSREKWVEQYF	TGTGCCAGCAGCAGGGAAAAGTGGGTCGAGCAGTACTTC
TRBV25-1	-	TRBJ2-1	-	CASTGTIYNEQLF	TGTGCCAGCACTGGAACAATCTACAATGAGCAGTTATTC
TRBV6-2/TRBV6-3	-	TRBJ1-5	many	CASRPDGWGDIVGNQPQHF	TGTGCCAGCCGACCCGACGGATGGGGAGATATAGTGGGCAATCAGCCCCAGCATTTT
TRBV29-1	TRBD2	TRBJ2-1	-	CSVDSRREGYNEQFF	TGCAGCGTTGATTCTCGGCGGGAGGGCTACAATGAGCAGTTCTTC
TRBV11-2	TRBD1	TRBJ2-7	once	CVSSLVQGAAYGQYF	TGTGTCAGCAGCTTAGTGCAGGGGGCGGCCTACGGACAGTACTTC
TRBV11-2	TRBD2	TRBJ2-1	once	CASSLGGASGSCNEQFF	TGTGCCAGCAGCTTAGGTGGGGCTAGCGGTTCCTGCAATGAGCAGTTCTTC
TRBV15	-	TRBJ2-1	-	CATSRDRPSNEHFF	TGTGCCACCAGCAGAGATCGTCCGTCCAATGAGCACTTCTTC
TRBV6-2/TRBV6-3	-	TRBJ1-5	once	CASSYGAGTGLSNQAQHF	TGTGCCAGCAGTTACGGCGCCGGTACCGGACTTAGCAATCAGGCCCAGCATTTT
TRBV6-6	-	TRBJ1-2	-	CASSYRTNGYTF	TGTGCCAGCAGTTACAGGACAAATGGATACACCTTC
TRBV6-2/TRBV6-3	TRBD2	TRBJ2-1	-	CASSRLAGERNEKFF	TGTGCCAGCAGCCGACTAGCGGGAGAGCGAAATGAGAAGTTCTTC
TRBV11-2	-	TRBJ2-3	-	CVSSFGEADTQYF	TGTGTCAGCAGCTTCGGGGAGGCAGATACGCAGTATTTT
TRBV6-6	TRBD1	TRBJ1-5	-	CASRSYRGQPQHF	TGTGCCAGCCGTTCATACAGGGGCCAGCCCCAGCATTTT
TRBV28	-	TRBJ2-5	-	CASIPGGGLQETQHF	TGTGCCAGTATCCCCGGAGGGGGGCTCCAAGAGACCCAGCACTTC
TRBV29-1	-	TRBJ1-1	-	CSVGTGNTDAFF	TGCAGCGTCGGGACGGGGAACACTGATGCTTTCTTT
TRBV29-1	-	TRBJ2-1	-	CSVATLRPWSRQDRFF	TGCAGTGTCGCCACGCTTCGGCCCTGGTCCCGTCAAGACCGATTCTTC
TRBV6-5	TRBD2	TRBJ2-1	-	CAITLNGRHYNEQFF	TGTGCCATCACTCTCAACGGGAGGCACTACAATGAGCAGTTCTTC
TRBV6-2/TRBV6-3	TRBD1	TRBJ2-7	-	CASGYSPDRAGEQYF	TGTGCCAGCGGTTACTCGCCGGACAGGGCGGGGGAGCAGTACTTC
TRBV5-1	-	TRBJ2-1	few	CASSFGYSRNEQFF	TGCGCCAGCAGCTTTGGTTATAGCCGCAATGAGCAGTTCTTC
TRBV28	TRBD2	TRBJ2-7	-	CASSPLAGIYEHYF	TGTGCCAGCAGTCCGCTAGCGGGGATCTACGAGCACTATTTC
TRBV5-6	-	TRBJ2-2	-	CASSPKWNTGELLF	TGCGCCAGCAGCCCTAAGTGGAACACCGGGGAGCTGCTTTTT
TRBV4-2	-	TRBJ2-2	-	CASSIEGYTGELFF	TGTGCCAGCAGCATAGAGGGTTACACGGGGGAGCTGTTTTTT
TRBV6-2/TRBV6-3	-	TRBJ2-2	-	CASSYFLSVELFF	TGCGCCAGTAGTTACTTCTTAAGCGTGGAGCTGTTTTTT
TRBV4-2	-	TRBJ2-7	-	CASSQDGRRLEQYF	TGTGCCAGCAGCCAAGACGGGAGACGCCTCGAGCAGTACTTC
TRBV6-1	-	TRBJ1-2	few	CVSSERGPYGYTF	TGTGTCAGCAGTGAACGAGGGCCTTATGGCTACACCTTC
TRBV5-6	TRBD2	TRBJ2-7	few	CASSFGEREYSRQYF	TGTGCCAGCAGCTTCGGGGAGCGGGAGTATTCTAGGCAGTACTTC
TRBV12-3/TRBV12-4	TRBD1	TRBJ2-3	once	CVSGQDTQYF	TGTGTCAGCGGACAGGATACGCAATACTTT
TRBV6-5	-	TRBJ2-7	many	CASSPAGTFLAEQYF	TGTGCCAGCAGTCCGGCCGGGACTTTTTTAGCCGAGCAGTACTTC
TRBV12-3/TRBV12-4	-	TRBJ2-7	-	CANSLGSGIYEQYF	TGTGCCAACAGTTTGGGGAGTGGGATTTACGAGCAATACTTC